The entry below describes one T cell receptor beta chain. It has no known antigen specificity. Qualities for individual bases were not recorded, and no much larger clone is one base off. For sequencing of the TCRbeta CDR3 region, genomic DNA was extracted from the sorted cells. The immunoSEQ Assay was used for sequencing of TCRbeta CDR3 regions. TCRdb obtained this table from immuneACCESS and retained in-frame rearrangements with V and J assigned. These tables miss some clones; where compared with another copy, unresolved V genes account for less than half of the shortfall, and the remainder is unexplained. The sample table shows 35,000 to 50,000 clones, and approximately 90% are seen once. The top ten clones comprise approximately 4.6% of the sample. A distance of 4 bases separates the germline ends of V and J, which lose 1 base and 1 base respectively. The CDR3 runs 13 amino acids, cysteine and phenylalanine included. The sequence is cut down to CDR3 DNA, 39 bases in frame from base 1. The germline V gene sets CDR1 to SGHTA and CDR2 to FQGNSA.

The trial excluded patients who had a history of autoimmune disease or were on systemic immunosuppression. Peripheral blood for TCR sequencing was drawn from every dose cohort at baseline, at cycle 4 day 1 and at cycle 7 day 1. The samples were taken from a phase I, first-in-human, multicenter, open-label dose-escalation trial of ivuxolimab. Adults with locally advanced or metastatic melanoma, renal cell, hepatocellular, or head and neck squamous cell carcinoma were enrolled in the trial. Before TCR sequencing, CD4+ T cells and CD8+ T cells from peripheral blood were sorted into separate populations. These data are taken from a study of OX40 agonist ivuxolimab in advanced cancers. Looking at the study overall: Ivuxolimab was a fully human IgG2 agonistic monoclonal antibody targeting the costimulatory receptor OX40 (CD134). Intravenous ivuxolimab was administered to patients every 2 weeks at six dose levels: 0.01, 0.1, 0.3, 1.5, 3 and 10 mg/kg. Among the roughly 50 dose-escalation patients, approximately 20 had hepatocellular carcinoma, roughly 15 melanoma, 9 renal cell carcinoma and 9 head and neck cancer. The dose-escalation cohort was about 83% male with a mean age of about 60 years, ranging from about 23 to 85. Patients were allowed to have had prior anti-PD-1, anti-PD-L1 or anti-CTLA-4 therapy, and 40% of the dose-escalation patients had previously received checkpoint inhibitors. Partial responses occurred in three dose-escalation patients: two with cutaneous melanoma and one with hepatocellular carcinoma. Peripheral TCRbeta sequencing was intended to test whether TCR sequence diversity was altered and clonal T-cell expansion was caused by ivuxolimab. The monotherapy dose-escalation portion (N of about 47 patients) of the phase I ivuxolimab trial is reported in the paper. On the study overall, not on this receptor specifically: At doses of 0.1 to 3.0 mg/kg, clonal expansion of both CD4+ and CD8+ T cells in blood was seen between baseline and week 6. After ivuxolimab, expanded clones were on average more numerous among CD8+ T cells than among CD4+ T cells. The antigen specificity of the clonally expanded peripheral T cells was not determined. Partial responders in the 0.1-3.0 mg/kg groups had among the lowest normalized peripheral clonal expansion, especially among CD8+ T cells. Low levels of normalized T-cell clonal expansion were also seen in some patients who did not respond.

The rearrangement joined TRBV7-2 to TRBJ1-1; no D gene call is confident. The receptor comes from an adult with an advanced solid tumor such as melanoma, head and neck, liver or kidney cancer. The starting material was CD4+ or CD8+ T cells sorted from blood, obtained in a trial of the OX40 agonist ivuxolimab. This receptor carries the CDR3 CASSLERNTEAFF. Here is the DNA: TGTGCCAGCAGCTTAGAGCGGAACACTGAAGCTTTCTTT.